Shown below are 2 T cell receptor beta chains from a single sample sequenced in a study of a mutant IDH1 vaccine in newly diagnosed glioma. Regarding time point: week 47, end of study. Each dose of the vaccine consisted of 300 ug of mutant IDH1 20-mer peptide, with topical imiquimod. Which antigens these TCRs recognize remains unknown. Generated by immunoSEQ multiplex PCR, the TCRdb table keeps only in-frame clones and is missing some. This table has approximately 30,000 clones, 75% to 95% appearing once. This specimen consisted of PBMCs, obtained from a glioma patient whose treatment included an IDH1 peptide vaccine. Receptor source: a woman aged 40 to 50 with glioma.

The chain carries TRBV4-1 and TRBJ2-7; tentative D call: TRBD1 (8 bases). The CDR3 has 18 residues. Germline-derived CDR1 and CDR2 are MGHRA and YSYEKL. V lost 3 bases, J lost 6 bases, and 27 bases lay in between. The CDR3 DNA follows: TGCGCCAGCAGCCACGGACAGGGAAGAGGGAGGGCCGTTAGCGAGCAGTACTTC. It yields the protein CASSHGQGRGRAVSEQYF.

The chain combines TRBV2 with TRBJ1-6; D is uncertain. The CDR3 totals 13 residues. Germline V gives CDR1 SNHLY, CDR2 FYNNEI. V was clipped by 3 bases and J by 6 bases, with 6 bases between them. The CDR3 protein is CASSELLNSPLHF. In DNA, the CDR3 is TGTGCCAGCAGTGAGCTCCTTAATTCACCCCTCCACTTT. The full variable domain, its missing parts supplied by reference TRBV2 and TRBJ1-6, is EPEVTQTPSHQVTQMGQEVILRCVPISNHLYFYWYRQILGQKVEFLVSFYNNEISEKSEIFDDQFSVERPDGSNFTLKIRSTKLEDSAMYFCASSELLNSPLHFGNGTRLTVT.